This is a list of T cell receptor beta chains from one sample in a study of blood T cells in healthy people across ages. Each CDR3 protein is one row after TCRdb ran MiXCR on the 5' RACE reads. The table includes just over 800,000 distinct CDR3 sequences, about 59% detected once. Material for sequencing was blood. These receptors all come from a man aged 25-45 years in good health. CDR3s include the opening cysteine and the closing phenylalanine or tryptophan. The D gene is left open where the match is weak. Some rows mark clone size as missing; the rest say once, few, many or name a class of expanded clone.

size	V	length	J	D	DNA	CDR3
.	TRBV20-1	15	TRBJ2-5	TRBD2	TGCAGTGCTAGGTGCAGGCCGGGGGGGGAAGAGACCCAGTACTTC	CSARCRPGGEETQYF
.	TRBV4-3	15	TRBJ1-2	.	TGCGCCAGCAGCCAAGCAGGGCTCCAGAACTATGGCTACACCTTC	CASSQAGLQNYGYTF
.	TRBV18	14	TRBJ2-7	TRBD2	TGTGCCAGCTCACGGTCTAGCGGGACCTACGAGCAGTACTTC	CASSRSSGTYEQYF
.	TRBV4-1	14	TRBJ1-5	.	TGCGCCAGCAGCCAAGCCGGGACTAATCAGCCCCAGCATTTT	CASSQAGTNQPQHF
.	TRBV12-5	17	TRBJ2-4	.	TGTGCTAGTGGTTTGGCGGGACGGGCAGTCCATGGAAACATTCAGTACTTC	CASGLAGRAVHGNIQYF
.	TRBV5-5	13	TRBJ1-4	.	TGTGCCAGCAGCCGGAACAGGGCGGAAAAACTGTTTTTT	CASSRNRAEKLFF
few	TRBV20-1	14	TRBJ1-4	TRBD1	TGCAGTGCTAGGACCCGGGCCAGGGGGAGAAAACTGTTTTTT	CSARTRARGRKLFF
.	TRBV12-3/TRBV12-4	15	TRBJ2-5	.	TGTGCCAGCAGTTTCGATGAGAGGTCTCAAGAGACCCAGTACTTC	CASSFDERSQETQYF
few	TRBV7-9	12	TRBJ2-3	.	TGTGCCAGCAGCTTAGTCCAGGATACGCAGTATTTT	CASSLVQDTQYF
.	TRBV20-1	14	TRBJ1-5	.	TGCAGTGCCAGAACAGGTGCTACCAATCAGCCCCAGCATTTT	CSARTGATNQPQHF
.	TRBV6-5	16	TRBJ2-2	.	TGTGCCAGCAGTTACGGTGTTTCAGGGTCACCCGGGGAGCTGTTTTTT	CASSYGVSGSPGELFF
.	TRBV20-1	12	TRBJ2-1	TRBD2	TGCAGTGCGCTAGCGGGGGGCAATGAGCAGTTCTTC	CSALAGGNEQFF
few	TRBV20-1	13	TRBJ2-1	TRBD1	TGCAGTGCTTTGGGACAGGGTGGTAATGAGCAGTTCTTC	CSALGQGGNEQFF
.	TRBV6-2/TRBV6-3	14	TRBJ2-1	TRBD1	TGTGCCACCAAACGACAGGGCGACTTCAATGAGCAGTTCTTC	CATKRQGDFNEQFF
.	TRBV6-9	15	TRBJ2-3	TRBD2	TGTGCCACCATCGGGAGCAGCGGGGGGGAGTATACGCAGTATTTT	CATIGSSGGEYTQYF
few	TRBV9	18	TRBJ2-3	.	TGTGCCAGCAGCGTAGGACTCCCTTCCTGGACGACCACAGATACGCAGTATTTT	CASSVGLPSWTTTDTQYF
.	TRBV6-2/TRBV6-3	18	TRBJ2-1	.	TGTGCCAGCAGTTACGTGGTTTGGTTAGGGAGTCCATCCAATGAGCAGTTCTTC	CASSYVVWLGSPSNEQFF
.	TRBV7-7	15	TRBJ2-3	.	TGTGCTAGCAGCCCCGCCCGGGGCGTAGGAGATACGCAGTATTTT	CASSPARGVGDTQYF
.	TRBV5-1	19	TRBJ2-3	.	TGCGCCAGCAGCTTGAAAAGTTTGGGTGACCCATCTCGGCCAGATACGCAGTATTTT	CASSLKSLGDPSRPDTQYF
.	TRBV6-1	13	TRBJ2-7	.	TGTGCCAGTTCAGAAGGTCTTTCCTACGAGCAGTACTTC	CASSEGLSYEQYF
.	TRBV20-1	16	TRBJ1-6	TRBD1	TGCAGTGCTAGAGTGGACAGGGCTGTCTATAATTCACCCCTCCACTTT	CSARVDRAVYNSPLHF
.	TRBV20-1	14	TRBJ2-1	.	TGCAGTGCTAGCCTCCACGCCCCAAACTACGAGCAGTTCTTC	CSASLHAPNYEQFF
.	TRBV27	16	TRBJ2-1	TRBD2	TGTGCCAGCAGTTCGACTAGCGGGGGGTCCCTAGGTGAGCAGTTCTTC	CASSSTSGGSLGEQFF
.	TRBV29-1	12	TRBJ2-5	TRBD1	TGCAGCGCGGACAGGGTCCAAGAGACCCAGTACTTC	CSADRVQETQYF
once	TRBV10-3	16	TRBJ2-1	.	TGTGCCATCAGTGGCCCCATAATGAGCTCCTACAATGAGCAGTTCTTC	CAISGPIMSSYNEQFF
.	TRBV29-1	12	TRBJ2-1	.	TGCAGCGGACTGACAGCTTACAATGAGCAGTTCTTC	CSGLTAYNEQFF
.	TRBV12-3/TRBV12-4	16	TRBJ2-3	TRBD1	TGTGCCAGCAGACTCCAGGGGGACATTTACACAGATACGCAGTATTTT	CASRLQGDIYTDTQYF
.	TRBV6-6	13	TRBJ2-5	.	TGTGCCAGCAGTTACTCCCTAGCGGAGACCCAGTACTTC	CASSYSLAETQYF
few	TRBV4-2	16	TRBJ2-5	.	TGTGCCAGCAGCTCCCGGACCGAGGGGTTTCAAGAGACCCAGTACTTC	CASSSRTEGFQETQYF
.	TRBV20-1	10	TRBJ2-5	.	TGCAGTGCGCCGAAAGAGACCCAGTACTTC	CSAPKETQYF
.	TRBV6-1	13	TRBJ2-7	.	TGTGCCAGCACACGGGACCCCGAGTACGAGCAGTACTTC	CASTRDPEYEQYF
.	TRBV27	13	TRBJ1-4	TRBD1	TGTGCCAGCAGGCGACAGGGGGGAGAAAAACTGTTTTTT	CASRRQGGEKLFF
few	TRBV10-3	14	TRBJ1-6	TRBD1	TGTGCCATCAGTGTAGGGGACAGGAATTCACCCCTCCACTTT	CAISVGDRNSPLHF
.	TRBV9	15	TRBJ2-5	.	TGTGCCAGCAGCGTAGGAAGCGTAGGCACGGAGACCCAGTACTTC	CASSVGSVGTETQYF
once	TRBV6-1	14	TRBJ2-7	TRBD1	TGTGCCAGCAGTGAAAGGGGACAGCGTTGGGAGCAGTACTTC	CASSERGQRWEQYF
few	TRBV27	13	TRBJ2-7	.	TGTGCCAGCAACCCCACTGGGACCGGCGAGCAGTACTTC	CASNPTGTGEQYF
.	TRBV20-1	11	TRBJ2-7	TRBD1	TGCAGTGCTAAGGACAGGGCCGAGCAGTACTTC	CSAKDRAEQYF
.	TRBV7-9	16	TRBJ2-5	TRBD2	TGTGCCAGCAGCTTTGGGACAGCGGGGGGGCGAGAGACCCAGTACTTC	CASSFGTAGGRETQYF
.	TRBV6-5	13	TRBJ1-4	.	TGTGCCAGCAGTTACTCGAGGAGAGAAAAACTGTTTTTT	CASSYSRREKLFF
few	TRBV30	14	TRBJ2-7	TRBD1	TGTGCCTGGAGTCTGGGGGCAGGGGGTGCCGAGCAGTACTTC	CAWSLGAGGAEQYF
many	TRBV6-1	15	TRBJ2-1	.	TGTGCCAGCAGTGAAGAGGTTGGGAGTTCGAATGAGCAGTTCTTC	CASSEEVGSSNEQFF
.	TRBV12-3/TRBV12-4	16	TRBJ2-1	TRBD2	TGTGCCAGCAGTGCCGCTGGGACTAGCGAGAACAATGAGCAGTTCTTC	CASSAAGTSENNEQFF